The clone carrying this T cell receptor beta chain came up once. This record comes from a study of control samples from healthy donors and cancer patients. Measured with immunoSEQ multiplex PCR; TCRdb has only the in-frame clones, and not every one. The sample records around 90,000 clones, more than 75% being singletons. The CDR3 has 18 residues. Germline V gene data show CDR1 as SGDLS and CDR2 as YYNGEE. V was pared by 0 bases and J by 0 bases, with 13 bases between. This receptor was identified in a woman in her forties in good health. Material for sequencing was blood. The chain links TRBV9 to TRBJ1-6, with D unresolved. CDR3 in amino acids: CASSVGAALSSYNSPLHF. In DNA form, the CDR3 reads TGTGCCAGCAGCGTAGGGGCAGCCCTTAGCTCCTATAATTCACCCCTCCACTTT.